This T cell receptor (beta chain) was recorded in a study of T cell changes during pregnancy in multiple sclerosis. Method: immunoSEQ multiplex PCR; TCRdb's copy keeps in-frame clones and lacks some. The sample has 20,000 to 25,000 clones, 85% to 95% seen once. The CDR3 consists of 13 residues. Germline trimming cut 3 bases from V and 7 bases from J; bases unmatched to any gene: 7. Germline V lookup: CDR1 SQVTM, CDR2 ANQGSEA. The sample was CD8+ T cells from peripheral blood mononuclear cells, taken in the third trimester of pregnancy. The receptor was derived from a female donor with multiple sclerosis, enrolled in a pregnancy study. This chain joins TRBV29-1 and TRBJ1-2; 8 nucleotides match TRBD1. This chain's CDR3 is CSVDQGAPGGYTF. The CDR3 DNA reads as TGCAGCGTTGATCAGGGGGCGCCAGGTGGCTACACCTTC.